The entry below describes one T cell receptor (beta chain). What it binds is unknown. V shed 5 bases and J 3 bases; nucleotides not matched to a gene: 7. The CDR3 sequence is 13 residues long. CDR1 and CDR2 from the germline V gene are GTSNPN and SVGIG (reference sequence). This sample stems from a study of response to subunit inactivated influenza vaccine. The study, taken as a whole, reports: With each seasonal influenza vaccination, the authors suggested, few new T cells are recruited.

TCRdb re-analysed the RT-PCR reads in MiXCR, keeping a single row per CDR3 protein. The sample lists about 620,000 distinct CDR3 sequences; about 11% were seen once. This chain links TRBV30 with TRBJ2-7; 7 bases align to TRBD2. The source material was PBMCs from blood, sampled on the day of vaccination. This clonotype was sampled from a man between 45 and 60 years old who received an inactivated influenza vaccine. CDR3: CAWGGLGGYEQYF. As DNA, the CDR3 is TGTGCCTGGGGTGGACTAGGAGGCTACGAGCAGTACTTC.